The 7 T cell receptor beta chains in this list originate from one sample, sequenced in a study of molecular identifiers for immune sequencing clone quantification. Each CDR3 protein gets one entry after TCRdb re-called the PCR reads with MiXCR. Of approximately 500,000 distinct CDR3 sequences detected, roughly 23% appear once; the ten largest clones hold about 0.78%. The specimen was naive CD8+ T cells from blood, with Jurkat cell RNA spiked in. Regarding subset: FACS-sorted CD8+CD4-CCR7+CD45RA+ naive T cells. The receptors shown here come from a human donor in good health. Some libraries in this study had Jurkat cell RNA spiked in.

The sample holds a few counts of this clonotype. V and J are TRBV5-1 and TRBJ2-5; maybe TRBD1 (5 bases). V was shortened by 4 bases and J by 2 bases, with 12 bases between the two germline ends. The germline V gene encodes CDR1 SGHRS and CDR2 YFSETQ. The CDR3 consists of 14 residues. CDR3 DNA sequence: TGCGCCAGCAGCGACTGGCAGGGACAAGAGACCCAGTACTTC. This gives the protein CASSDWQGQETQYF.

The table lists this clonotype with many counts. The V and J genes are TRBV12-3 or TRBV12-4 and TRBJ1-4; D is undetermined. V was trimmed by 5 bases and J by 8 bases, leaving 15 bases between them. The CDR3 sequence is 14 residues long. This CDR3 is CASSEESSLEKLFF. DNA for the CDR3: TGTGCCAGCAGTGAAGAGTCGTCCCTCGAAAAACTGTTTTTT.

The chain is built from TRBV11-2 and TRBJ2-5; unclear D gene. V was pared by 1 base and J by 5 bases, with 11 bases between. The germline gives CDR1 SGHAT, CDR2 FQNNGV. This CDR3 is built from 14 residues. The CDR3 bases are TGTGCCAGCAGCTTAGCTGTAGGCTTGGAGACCCAGTACTTC. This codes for CASSLAVGLETQYF.

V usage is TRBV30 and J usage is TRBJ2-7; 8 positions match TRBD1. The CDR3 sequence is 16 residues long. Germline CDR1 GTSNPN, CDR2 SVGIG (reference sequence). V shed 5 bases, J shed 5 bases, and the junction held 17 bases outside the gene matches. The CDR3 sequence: CAWGDPWTGPSDEQYF. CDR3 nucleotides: TGTGCCTGGGGGGACCCATGGACAGGGCCATCGGACGAGCAGTACTTC.

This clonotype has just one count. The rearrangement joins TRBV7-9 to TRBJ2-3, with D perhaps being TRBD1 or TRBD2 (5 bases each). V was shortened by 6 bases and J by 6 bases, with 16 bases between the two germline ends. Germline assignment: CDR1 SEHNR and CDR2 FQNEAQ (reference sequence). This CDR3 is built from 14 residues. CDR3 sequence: CASRGTAAWDTQYF. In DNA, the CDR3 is TGTGCCAGCAGGGGGACCGCGGCTTGGGATACGCAGTATTTT.

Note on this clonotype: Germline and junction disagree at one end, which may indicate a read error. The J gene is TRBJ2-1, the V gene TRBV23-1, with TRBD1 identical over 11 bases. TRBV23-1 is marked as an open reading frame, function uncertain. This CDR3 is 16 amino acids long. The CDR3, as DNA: TGCGCCAGCACTCAAGGGGGGACAGGGGGGTACAATGAGCAGTTCTTC. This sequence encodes CASTQGGTGGYNEQFF.

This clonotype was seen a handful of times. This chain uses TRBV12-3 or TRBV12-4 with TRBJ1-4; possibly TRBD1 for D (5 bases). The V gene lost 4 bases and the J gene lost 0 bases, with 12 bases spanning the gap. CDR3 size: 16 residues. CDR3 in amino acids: CASSSTEKATNEKLFF. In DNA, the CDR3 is TGTGCCAGCAGTTCGACAGAAAAAGCAACTAATGAAAAACTGTTTTTT.